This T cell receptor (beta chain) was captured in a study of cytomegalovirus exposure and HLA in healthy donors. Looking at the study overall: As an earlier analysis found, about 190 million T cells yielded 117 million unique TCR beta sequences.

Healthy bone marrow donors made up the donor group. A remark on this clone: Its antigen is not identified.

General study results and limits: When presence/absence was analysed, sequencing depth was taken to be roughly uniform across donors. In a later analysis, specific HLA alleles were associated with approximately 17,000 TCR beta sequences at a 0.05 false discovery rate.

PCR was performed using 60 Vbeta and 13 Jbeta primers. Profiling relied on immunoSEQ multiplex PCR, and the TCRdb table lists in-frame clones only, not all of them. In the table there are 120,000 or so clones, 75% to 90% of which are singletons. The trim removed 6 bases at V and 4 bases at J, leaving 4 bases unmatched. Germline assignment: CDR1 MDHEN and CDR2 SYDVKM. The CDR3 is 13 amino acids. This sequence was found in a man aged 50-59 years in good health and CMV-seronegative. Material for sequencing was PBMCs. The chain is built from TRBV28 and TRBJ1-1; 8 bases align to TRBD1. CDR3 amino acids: CASSRGQGTEAFF. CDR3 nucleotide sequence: TGTGCCAGCAGCCGCGGACAGGGCACTGAAGCTTTCTTT.